This is a list of T cell receptor beta chains from one sample in a study of blood T cell repertoires in COVID-19. Assay: immunoSEQ multiplex PCR; the TCRdb copy retains only in-frame clones and omits some. The sample includes over 70,000 clones, approximately 80% seen only once; the top ten take 6.9%. Sequenced input: peripheral blood. These receptors came from a man aged 25-45 years with COVID-19, enrolled during active disease. Both conserved end residues are part of each CDR3. D genes are given only for firm matches. Not every row has a clone size; where given, it reads once, few, many or a size class.

>NA|NA|TRBJ2-5|TRBV7-3
TGTGCCAGCAGCTTAACAACACAAGAGACCCAGTACTTC
CASSLTTQETQYF
>NA|NA|TRBJ2-7|TRBV27
TGTGCCAGCCAACCCCAGGTTTCCTCCTACGAGCAGTACTTC
CASQPQVSSYEQYF
>once|TRBD2|TRBJ2-1|TRBV7-3
TGTGCCAGCAGTCAGAGGGCTAGCGGGAGCGGGGACAATGAGCAGTTCTTC
CASSQRASGSGDNEQFF
>NA|NA|TRBJ2-3|TRBV7-8
TGTGCCAGCAGCTCGGGACACCTCACTACTAGCACAGATACGCAGTATTTT
CASSSGHLTTSTDTQYF
>NA|NA|TRBJ2-4|TRBV28
TGTGCCAGCAGACGAGAGTCAGGCATTCAGTACTTC
CASRRESGIQYF
>NA|NA|TRBJ1-1|TRBV4-3
TGCGCCAGCAGCCAAGATGACAGATTGATGAACACTGAAGCTTTCTTT
CASSQDDRLMNTEAFF
>once|NA|TRBJ2-5|TRBV28
TGTGCCAGCAGTCCTGGACTATTTAAAGAGACCCAGTACTTC
CASSPGLFKETQYF
>NA|TRBD1|TRBJ2-1|TRBV10-3
TGTGCCATCAGAGCCAGGGACAGGGCTGAGGGCCCCGGGTTGAATGAGCAGTTCTTC
CAIRARDRAEGPGLNEQFF
>NA|TRBD1|TRBJ1-1|TRBV6-5
TGTGCCAGCAGCTGGCGGGACAGGGGCACTGAAGCTTTCTTT
CASSWRDRGTEAFF
>NA|NA|TRBJ2-7|TRBV9
TGTGCCAGCAGCGTAGGGACAGGAGGGTCCGAGCAGTACTTC
CASSVGTGGSEQYF
>NA|TRBD2|TRBJ2-3|TRBV9
TGTGCCAGCACCCTACAGGGCGGGAGGGCAGATACGCAGTATTTT
CASTLQGGRADTQYF
>NA|TRBD2|TRBJ2-1|TRBV27
TGTGCCAGCAGGCTCCCTGGGGCGGGAGTTGGTAGTGAGCAGTTCTTC
CASRLPGAGVGSEQFF
>few|TRBD2|TRBJ2-1|TRBV6-4
TGTGCCAGCAGTGAGCGGGAGGCCGATGAGCAGTTCTTC
CASSEREADEQFF